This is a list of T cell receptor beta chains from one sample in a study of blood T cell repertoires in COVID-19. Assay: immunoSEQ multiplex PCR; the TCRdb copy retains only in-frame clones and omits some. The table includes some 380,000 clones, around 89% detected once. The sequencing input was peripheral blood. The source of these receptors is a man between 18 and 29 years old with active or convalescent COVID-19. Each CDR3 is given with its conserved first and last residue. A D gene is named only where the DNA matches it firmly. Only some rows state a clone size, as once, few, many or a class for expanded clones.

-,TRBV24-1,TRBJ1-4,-,TGTGCCACCAGTGGTACCCCGGGGAAACTGTTTTTT,CATSGTPGKLFF
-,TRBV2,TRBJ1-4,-,TGTGCCAGCAGGGCAGGAGGATCTGCAACTAATGAAAAACTGTTTTTT,CASRAGGSATNEKLFF
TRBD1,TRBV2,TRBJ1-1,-,TGTGCCAGCAGTGACGGACAGGCGGCCATGAACACTGAAGCTTTCTTT,CASSDGQAAMNTEAFF
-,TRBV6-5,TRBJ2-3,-,TGTGCCACCAGTAGCCGGGGATTAATCACAGATACGCAGTATTTT,CATSSRGLITDTQYF
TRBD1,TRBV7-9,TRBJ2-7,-,TGTGCCAGCAGCTTCCCCGGGACAGGGATGCCCTACGAGCAGTACTTC,CASSFPGTGMPYEQYF
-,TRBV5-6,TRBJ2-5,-,TGTGCCAGCAGCTTTAGCTGGCGGGGAGGAGAGACCCAGTACTTC,CASSFSWRGGETQYF
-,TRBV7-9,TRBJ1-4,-,TGTGCCAGCAGCCAGGCGGAAAAACTGTTTTTT,CASSQAEKLFF
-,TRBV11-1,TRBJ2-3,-,TGTGCCAGCACCCCCAACACAGATACGCAGTATTTT,CASTPNTDTQYF
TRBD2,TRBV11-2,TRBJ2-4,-,TGTGCCAGCAGTTACCGGACAGAGGACCTGACTAGCGGGGCCTTCGGGGTAGCCAAAAACATTCAGTACTTC,CASSYRTEDLTSGAFGVAKNIQYF
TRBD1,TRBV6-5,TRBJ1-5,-,TGTGCCAGCAGCCGCGGAGTAGGGGGCGATCAGCCCCAGCATTTT,CASSRGVGGDQPQHF
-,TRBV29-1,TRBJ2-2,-,TGCAGCGTTGAAGATCTTAGGGAGACCGGGGAGCTGTTTTTT,CSVEDLRETGELFF
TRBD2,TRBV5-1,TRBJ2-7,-,TGCGCCAGCAGCTTGGCGGGACTAGGCTACGAGCAGTACTTC,CASSLAGLGYEQYF
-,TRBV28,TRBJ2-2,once,TGTGCCAGCAGTGATACTAGAATTGGGGAGCTGTTTTTT,CASSDTRIGELFF
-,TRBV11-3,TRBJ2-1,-,TGTGCCAGCAGCAGAACTAGCAATGAGCAGTTCTTC,CASSRTSNEQFF
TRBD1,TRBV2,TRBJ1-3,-,TGTGCCAGTACAGGGGGCTGGGGAAACACCATATATTTT,CASTGGWGNTIYF
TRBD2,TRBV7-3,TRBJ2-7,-,TGTGCCAGCAGCCCCCTGGGGGGGAGCTCCTACGAGCAGTACTTC,CASSPLGGSSYEQYF
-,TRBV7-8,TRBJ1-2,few,TGTGCCAGCAGCTTAGAATTTGGCAGGGAAGGCTACACCTTC,CASSLEFGREGYTF
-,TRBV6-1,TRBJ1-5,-,TGTGCCAGCAGTGAGGTAAACAGGGCGAGCAATCAGCCCCAGCATTTT,CASSEVNRASNQPQHF
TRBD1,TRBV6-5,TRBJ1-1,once,TGTGCCAGCAGCGGAAGGGGGCTGAACACTGAAGCTTTCTTT,CASSGRGLNTEAFF
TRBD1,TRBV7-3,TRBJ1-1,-,TGTGCCAGCAGCTTAAGGCCCCGGGCAGGTGTCTCGGGACAGGGATGGACTGAAGCTTTCTTT,CASSLRPRAGVSGQGWTEAFF
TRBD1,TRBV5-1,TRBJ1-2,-,TGCGCCAGCAGCTCCGAGGGGGCCGGTGGCTACACCTTC,CASSSEGAGGYTF
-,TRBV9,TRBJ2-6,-,TGTGCCAGCAGCGTCTTCGAGCGCTCTGGGGCCAACGTCCTGACTTTC,CASSVFERSGANVLTF
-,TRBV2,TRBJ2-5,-,TGTGCCACCAGCGATACAGGGTTTCGGCACGAGACCCAGTACTTC,CATSDTGFRHETQYF
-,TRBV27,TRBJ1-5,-,TGTGCCAGCAGTTTATCGATGGGGGGTCAGCCCCAGCATTTT,CASSLSMGGQPQHF
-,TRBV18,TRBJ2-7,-,TGTGCCAGCTCACCGCAAAGATACAGGGAATCCTACGAGCAGTACTTC,CASSPQRYRESYEQYF
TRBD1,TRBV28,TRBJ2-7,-,TGTGCCAGCAGACTGTGGACAGGGGGCTCCAACGAGCAGTACTTC,CASRLWTGGSNEQYF
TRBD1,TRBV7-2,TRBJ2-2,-,TGTGCCAGCAGCCCCAGACAGGGTCCCGGGGAGCTGTTTTTT,CASSPRQGPGELFF
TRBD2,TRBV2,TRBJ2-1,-,TGTGCCAGCTCCCCCCCTAGCGGCTCCTACAATGAGCAGTTCTTC,CASSPPSGSYNEQFF
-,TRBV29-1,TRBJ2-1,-,TGCAGCGTCATGCCGGTTTACTCCTACAATGAGCAGTTCTTC,CSVMPVYSYNEQFF
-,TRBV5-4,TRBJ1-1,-,TGTGCCAGCAGCTTCCGACAGGTGAACACTGAAGCTTTCTTT,CASSFRQVNTEAFF
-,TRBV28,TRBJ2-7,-,TGTGCCAGCAGTTGGACAGACTACGAGCAGTACTTC,CASSWTDYEQYF
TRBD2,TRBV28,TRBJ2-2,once,TGTGCCAGCAACCTAGCGGGCTACAACACCGGGGAGCTGTTTTTT,CASNLAGYNTGELFF
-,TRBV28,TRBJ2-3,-,TGTGCCAGCAGTCGAGGCACAGATACGCAGTATTTT,CASSRGTDTQYF
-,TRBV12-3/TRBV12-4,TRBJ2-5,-,TGTGCCAGCAGTCCCACTGGGGGGTCTAATTACTTC,CASSPTGGSNYF
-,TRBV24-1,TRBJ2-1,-,TGTGCCACCAGTGAGGCAGGGGCTTACAATGAGCAGTTCTTC,CATSEAGAYNEQFF
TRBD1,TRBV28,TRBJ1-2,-,TGTGCCAGCAAGACCGGGACAGAAATTATAGGAAACTATGGCTACACCTTC,CASKTGTEIIGNYGYTF
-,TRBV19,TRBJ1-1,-,TGTGCCAGTAGTAAGCAGGAGAACACTGAAGCTTTCTTT,CASSKQENTEAFF
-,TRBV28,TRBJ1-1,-,TGTGCCAGCAGTTTAAGAGGGAACACTGAAGCTTTCTTT,CASSLRGNTEAFF
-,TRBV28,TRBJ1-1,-,TGTGCCAGCACTCAGGGGAGAGGGACTGAAGCTTTCTTT,CASTQGRGTEAFF
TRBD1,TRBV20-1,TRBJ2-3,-,TGCAGTGCTAGTTGGGGACAGGGGACAGATACGCAGTATTTT,CSASWGQGTDTQYF